Shown below are 4 T cell receptor beta chains from a single sample sequenced in a study of identifying expanded T cells in peripheral blood. Measured with immunoSEQ multiplex PCR; TCRdb has only the in-frame clones, and not every one. The table has approximately 100,000 clones, around 88% seen once. Source material: blood. These receptors came from a person aged 18 to 75 in good health.

The chain uses TRBV5-1 and TRBJ2-2; D possibly corresponds to TRBD2 (6 bases). V was trimmed by 0 bases and J by 4 bases, leaving 13 bases between them. The CDR3 is 16 residues long. Germline CDR1 and CDR2: SGHRS and YFSETQ. The CDR3 nucleotides read TGCGCCAGCAGCTTGGGTCCCCAGGGAGGCACCGGGGAGCTGTTTTTT. Its protein is CASSLGPQGGTGELFF.

A single count supports this clone. The chain has TRBV18 and TRBJ2-1; the D gene could be TRBD1 or TRBD2 (6 bases each). The CDR3 covers 17 residues. Trimming stripped 1 base from V and 2 bases from J, with 15 bases between. CDR1 is KGHSH, CDR2 LQKENI, per germline. CDR3 sequence: CASSPRTVRGPYNEQFF. In DNA form, the CDR3 reads TGTGCCAGCTCACCACGAACCGTCCGGGGGCCCTACAATGAGCAGTTCTTC.

This chain joins TRBV6-5 and TRBJ2-2; 12 bases are a match to TRBD2. Trimming removed 8 bases from V and 4 bases from J; junction bases left unmatched: 5. Germline V lookup: CDR1 MNHEY, CDR2 SVGAGI. CDR3 length: 15 amino acids. The CDR3 DNA reads TGTGCCAGCCTAGCGGGGGGGCTCTTCACCGGGGAGCTGTTTTTT. It yields the protein CASLAGGLFTGELFF.

V is TRBV27 and J is TRBJ1-1; TRBD1 matches 7 bases. This CDR3 region has 14 residues. With V trimmed by 3 bases and J by 4 bases, 5 bases remained unmatched. Germline V gives CDR1 MNHEY, CDR2 SMNVEV (reference sequence). DNA of the CDR3: TGTGCCAGCAGTTTGGGACAGCCAGGCACTGAAGCTTTCTTT. As protein: CASSLGQPGTEAFF.